This T cell receptor (beta chain) was recorded in a study of T-cell reconstitution after alpha-beta-depleted transplantation in children. Preparation of the TCRbeta library involved a method that used unique molecular identifiers. TCRdb redid the calling of the PCR reads with MiXCR, one entry per CDR3 protein. The table includes 250,000 to 400,000 distinct CDR3 sequences, roughly 25% detected once. Study-level findings and limits: Expanded graft clones numbering several hundred reportedly gave rise to alpha-beta T cells about two months after transplant.

The V end was cut by 3 bases, the J end by 1 base, with 13 bases between. The germline V gene encodes CDR1 DFQATT and CDR2 SNEGSKA (reference sequence). There are 14 residues in the CDR3. As concerns this clonotype: The antigen is undetermined.

The material was PBMCs, mostly from graft donor cells, obtained 180 days after TCRalphabeta/CD19-depleted stem cell transplant. This chain uses TRBV20-1 with TRBJ2-7; D is possibly TRBD2 (6 bases). The TCR comes from a male patient between 10 and 17 years old who had a stem cell transplant for acute lymphoblastic leukemia, so the T cells may come from the graft donor. This CDR3 is CSASDLAESYEQYF. The CDR3 DNA sequence: TGCAGTGCTAGTGACTTAGCGGAGTCCTACGAGCAGTACTTC.